Reported below is one TCR beta chain. It lacks a known antigen. The input lacks base qualities; no much larger clone sits a single base away. The sample comes from a study of radiotherapy plus CTLA-4 blockade in lung cancer (dated by TCRdb to between 2018 and 2020). About the investigation overall: Objective responses occurred in more than 15% of enrolled patients, and about 33% achieved disease control.

Library generation was performed with the immunoSEQ multiplex PCR assay. TCRdb limited this immuneACCESS table to in-frame rearrangements with V and J called. A share of clones is missing; checked studies link under half to unresolved V genes, and the rest is unexplained. In all, the sample holds some 51,000 clones, and roughly 83% of those were seen once. 8.5% of the sample belongs to the ten largest clones. The CDR3 has 16 amino acids, counting the end cysteine and phenylalanine. Only CDR3 DNA remains: 48 bases, in frame from the first base. Based on the germline V gene (reference sequence), the CDR1 and CDR2 sequences are MNHEY and SMNVEV. V loses 6 bases, J loses 2 bases, and the germline ends lie 17 bases apart. Study-wide conclusions, independent of this receptor: After treatment with radiotherapy and ipilimumab, TCR clones that originated in tumors expanded in peripheral blood. Early dynamic changes in blood T cell clones, together with increased serum interferon-beta after radiation, were reported as the strongest predictors of response.

The study evaluated CTLA-4 blockade (ipilimumab) given together with focal radiation therapy in patients who had chemo-refractory metastatic non-small-cell lung cancer. Recombination linked TRBV27 to TRBJ1-5; possibly the D gene is TRBD1, per 5 matching bases. The specimen comprised peripheral blood, sampled from a patient treated with radiotherapy plus ipilimumab. The sequence came from a human donor with non-small cell lung cancer who had a complete response to radiotherapy plus ipilimumab. The CDR3 region reads CASRAVWGGGNQPQHF. Here is the DNA: TGTGCCAGCAGAGCTGTGTGGGGGGGAGGCAATCAGCCCCAGCATTTT.